This T cell receptor (beta chain) was captured in a study of T cell repertoires in cytomegalovirus infection. Study context: Public TCR beta signatures were indicative of both CMV infection and a matching HLA type.

Trimming shortened V by 0 bases and J by 4 bases, and 24 bases separated the two germline ends. The CDR3 totals 20 residues. The germline gives CDR1 SGHVS, CDR2 FQNEAQ. This clonotype was detected ten times or more. TCRdb recomputed calls from the reads with MiXCR, one row per CDR3 protein. The sample comprises 680,000 or so distinct CDR3 sequences, 35% of which are singletons, and around 2.6% rests with the top ten. The sequencing input was PBMCs. The sequence was obtained from a human donor in good health (CMV status not recorded). Some clones in this sample may be carry-over from other donors' samples. The J gene is TRBJ2-2, the V gene TRBV7-8; maybe TRBD1 (6 bases). Here the CDR3 DNA reads TGTGCCAGCAGCTTAGCGAGGGGGTTACGCACGGTTCGGGGCACCGGGGAGCTGTTTTTT. The encoded protein is CASSLARGLRTVRGTGELFF.